What follows describes a single T cell receptor (beta chain). Per the germline V gene, CDR1 is MNHNY and CDR2 is SVGAGI (reference sequence). CDR3 length: 18 residues. J was trimmed by 0 bases and V by 5 bases; bases with no gene match: 13. This entry belongs to a study of blood T cell repertoires in COVID-19. Profiled with immunoSEQ multiplex PCR; TCRdb holds only in-frame clones, not every one. The sample holds 200,000 to 250,000 clones, 88% seen once. The chain combines TRBV6-6 with TRBJ1-5; TRBD1 aligns across 7 bases. The receptor was derived from a woman between 25 and 40 years old who had been exposed to COVID-19. Sequences were obtained from PBMCs or T cells enriched from blood (not recorded which). The CDR3 protein is CASSRFAHGTDSNQPQHF. For the CDR3, the DNA is TGTGCCAGCAGTCGATTCGCCCATGGGACAGATAGCAATCAGCCCCAGCATTTT.